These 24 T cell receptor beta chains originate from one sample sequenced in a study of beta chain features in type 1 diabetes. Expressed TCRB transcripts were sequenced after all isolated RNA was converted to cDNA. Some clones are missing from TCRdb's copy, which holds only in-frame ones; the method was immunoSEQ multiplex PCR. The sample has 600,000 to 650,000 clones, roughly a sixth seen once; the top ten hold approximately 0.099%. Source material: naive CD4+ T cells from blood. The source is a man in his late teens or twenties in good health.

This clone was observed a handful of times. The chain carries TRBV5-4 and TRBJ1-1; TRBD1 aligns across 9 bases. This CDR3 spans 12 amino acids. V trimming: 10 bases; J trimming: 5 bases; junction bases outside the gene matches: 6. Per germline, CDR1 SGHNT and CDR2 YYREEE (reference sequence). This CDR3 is CAGGQGETEAFF. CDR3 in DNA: TGTGCCGGGGGACAGGGCGAGACTGAAGCTTTCTTT.

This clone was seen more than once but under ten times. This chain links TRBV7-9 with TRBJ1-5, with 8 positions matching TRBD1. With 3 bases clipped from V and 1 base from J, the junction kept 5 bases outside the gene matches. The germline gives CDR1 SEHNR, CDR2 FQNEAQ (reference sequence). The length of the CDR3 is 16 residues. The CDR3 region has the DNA TGTGCCAGCAGCTTGACAGGGGTATCAAGCAATCAGCCCCAGCATTTT. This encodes CASSLTGVSSNQPQHF. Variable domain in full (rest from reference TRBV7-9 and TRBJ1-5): DTGVSQNPRHKITKRGQNVTFRCDPISEHNRLYWYRQTLGQGPEFLTYFQNEAQLEKSRLLSDRFSAERPKGSFSTLEIQRTEQGDSAMYLCASSLTGVSSNQPQHFGDGTRLSIL.

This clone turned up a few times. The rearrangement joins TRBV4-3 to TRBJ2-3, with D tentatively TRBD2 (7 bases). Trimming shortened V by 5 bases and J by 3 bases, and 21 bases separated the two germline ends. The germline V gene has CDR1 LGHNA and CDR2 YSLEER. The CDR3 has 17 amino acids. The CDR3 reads CASSSAYSGRGTDTQYF. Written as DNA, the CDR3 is TGCGCCAGCAGCTCGGCCTATTCGGGGAGGGGGACAGATACGCAGTATTTT.

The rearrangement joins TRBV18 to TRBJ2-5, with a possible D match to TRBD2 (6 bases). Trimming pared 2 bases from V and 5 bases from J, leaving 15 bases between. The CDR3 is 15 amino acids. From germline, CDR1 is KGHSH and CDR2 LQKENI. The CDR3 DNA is TGTGCCAGCTCACCATTGCAGGGAGGTTGGGAGACCCAGTACTTC. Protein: CASSPLQGGWETQYF.

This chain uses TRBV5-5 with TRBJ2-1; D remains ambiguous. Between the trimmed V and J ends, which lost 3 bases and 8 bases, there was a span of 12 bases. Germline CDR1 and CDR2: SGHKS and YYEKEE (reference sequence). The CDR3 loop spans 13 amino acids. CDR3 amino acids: CASSSSLRDEQFF. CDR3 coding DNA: TGTGCCAGCAGCTCGAGCCTTAGGGATGAGCAGTTCTTC.

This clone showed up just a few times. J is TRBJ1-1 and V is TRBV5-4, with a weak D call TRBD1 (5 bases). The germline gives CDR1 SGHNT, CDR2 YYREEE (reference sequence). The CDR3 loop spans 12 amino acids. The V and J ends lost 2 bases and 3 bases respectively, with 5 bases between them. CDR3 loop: CASSFRDTEAFF. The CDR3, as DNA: TGTGCCAGCAGCTTCAGGGACACTGAAGCTTTCTTT. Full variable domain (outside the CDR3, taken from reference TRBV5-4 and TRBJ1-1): ETGVTQSPTHLIKTRGQQVTLRCSSQSGHNTVSWYQQALGQGPQFIFQYYREEENGRGNFPPRFSGLQFPNYSSELNVNALELDDSALYLCASSFRDTEAFFGQGTRLTVV.

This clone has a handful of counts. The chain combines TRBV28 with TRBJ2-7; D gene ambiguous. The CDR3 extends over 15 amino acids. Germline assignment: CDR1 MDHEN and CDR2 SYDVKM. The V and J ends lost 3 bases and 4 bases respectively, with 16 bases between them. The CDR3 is CASSFTASGGYEQYF. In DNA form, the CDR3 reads TGTGCCAGCAGTTTTACGGCCTCCGGTGGGTACGAGCAGTACTTC.

As DNA, the CDR3 is TGTGCCAGCAGCCCGGGGGACAGGGGGAAGAACACTGAAGCTTTCTTT. Protein: CASSPGDRGKNTEAFF. V is TRBV7-6 and J is TRBJ1-1; TRBD1 matches 11 bases. CDR1 is SGHVS and CDR2 is FNYEAQ in the germline V gene. Losses at the gene ends were 5 bases for V and 1 base for J; bases not matched to a gene: 6. The CDR3 sequence is 16 residues long.

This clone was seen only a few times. CDR3 bases: TGTGCCAGCAGTCCACGGGTGGGTGAGCCCCAGCATTTT. This codes for CASSPRVGEPQHF. The chain couples TRBV6-5 to TRBJ1-5; D ambiguous. The V end was cut by 5 bases, the J end by 8 bases, with 13 bases between. The CDR3 is 13 amino acids. CDR1 MNHEY and CDR2 SVGAGI come from the germline V gene.

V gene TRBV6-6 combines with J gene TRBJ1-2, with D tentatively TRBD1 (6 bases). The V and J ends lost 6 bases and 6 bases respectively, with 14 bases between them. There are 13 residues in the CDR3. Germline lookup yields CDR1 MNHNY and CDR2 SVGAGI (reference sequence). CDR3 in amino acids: CASRETGTHGYTF. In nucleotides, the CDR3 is TGTGCCAGCAGAGAAACAGGGACCCATGGCTACACCTTC.

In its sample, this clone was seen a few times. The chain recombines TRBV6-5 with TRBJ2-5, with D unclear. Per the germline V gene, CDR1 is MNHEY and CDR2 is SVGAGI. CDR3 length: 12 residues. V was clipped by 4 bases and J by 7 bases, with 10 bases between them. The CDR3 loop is CASSWARGTQYF. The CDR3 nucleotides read TGTGCCAGCAGTTGGGCTCGAGGGACCCAGTACTTC.

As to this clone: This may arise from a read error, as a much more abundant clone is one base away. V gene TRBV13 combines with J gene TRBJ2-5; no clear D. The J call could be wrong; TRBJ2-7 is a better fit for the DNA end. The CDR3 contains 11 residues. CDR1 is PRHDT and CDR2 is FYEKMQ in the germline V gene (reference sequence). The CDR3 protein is CASSLGNEQYF. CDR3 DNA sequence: TGTGCCAGCAGCTTAGGGAACGAGCAGTACTTC.

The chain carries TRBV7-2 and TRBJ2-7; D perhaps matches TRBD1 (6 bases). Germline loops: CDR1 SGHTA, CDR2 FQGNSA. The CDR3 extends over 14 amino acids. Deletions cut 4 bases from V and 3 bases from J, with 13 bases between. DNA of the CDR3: TGTGCCAGCAGCTCCCAGGACAGCCTCTACGAGCAGTACTTC. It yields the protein CASSSQDSLYEQYF.

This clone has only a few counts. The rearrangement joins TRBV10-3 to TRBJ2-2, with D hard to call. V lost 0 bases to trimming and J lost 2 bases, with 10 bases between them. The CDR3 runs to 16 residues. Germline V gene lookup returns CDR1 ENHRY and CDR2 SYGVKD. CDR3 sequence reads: CAISESSTFNTGELFF. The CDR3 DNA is TGTGCCATCAGTGAGTCAAGTACATTCAACACCGGGGAGCTGTTTTTT.

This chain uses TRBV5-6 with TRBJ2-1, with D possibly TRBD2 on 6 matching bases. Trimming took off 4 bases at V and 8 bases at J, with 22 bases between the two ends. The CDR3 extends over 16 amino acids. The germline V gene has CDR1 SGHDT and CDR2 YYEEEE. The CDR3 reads CASSVSGWVSTDEQFF. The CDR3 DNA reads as TGTGCCAGCAGCGTGAGCGGGTGGGTGTCAACGGATGAGCAGTTCTTC.

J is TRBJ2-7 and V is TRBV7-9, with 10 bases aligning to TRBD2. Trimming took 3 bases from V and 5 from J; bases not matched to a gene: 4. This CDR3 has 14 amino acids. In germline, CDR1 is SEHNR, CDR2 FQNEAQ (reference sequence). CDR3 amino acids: CASSFTGTSDEQYF. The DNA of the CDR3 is TGTGCCAGCAGCTTTACCGGGACTAGCGACGAGCAGTACTTC.

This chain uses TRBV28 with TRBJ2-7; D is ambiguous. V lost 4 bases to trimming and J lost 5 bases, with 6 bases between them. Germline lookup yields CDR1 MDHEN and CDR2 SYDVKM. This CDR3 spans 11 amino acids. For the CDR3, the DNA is TGTGCCAGCAGTTCGTTAGACGAGCAGTACTTC. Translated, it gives CASSSLDEQYF. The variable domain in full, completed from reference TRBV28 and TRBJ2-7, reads DVKVTQSSRYLVKRTGEKVFLECVQDMDHENMFWYRQDPGLGLRLIYFSYDVKMKEKGDIPEGYSVSREKKERFSLILESASTNQTSMYLCASSSLDEQYFGPGTRLTVT.

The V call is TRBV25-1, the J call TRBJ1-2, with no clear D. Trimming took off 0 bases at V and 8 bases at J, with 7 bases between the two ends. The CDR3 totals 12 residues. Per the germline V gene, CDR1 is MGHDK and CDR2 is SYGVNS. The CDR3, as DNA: TGTGCCAGCAGTGAATATTCGAAGGGCTACACCTTC. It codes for CASSEYSKGYTF.

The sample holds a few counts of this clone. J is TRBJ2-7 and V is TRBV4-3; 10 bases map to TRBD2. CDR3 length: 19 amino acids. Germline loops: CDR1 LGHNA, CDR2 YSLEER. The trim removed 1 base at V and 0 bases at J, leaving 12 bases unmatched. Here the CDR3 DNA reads TGCGCCAGCAGCCAAGCTTCTCGCAGCGGGGGGGCCTCCTCCTACGAGCAGTACTTC. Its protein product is CASSQASRSGGASSYEQYF.

CDR3 sequence reads: CASSYLSLNTGELFF. The CDR3 DNA sequence: TGTGCCAGCAGCTACCTTTCGTTGAACACCGGGGAGCTGTTTTTT. The chain couples TRBV7-2 to TRBJ2-2; D remains unclear. The CDR3 contains 15 residues. The V end was cut by 4 bases, the J end by 1 base, with 10 bases between. Germline values: CDR1 SGHTA, CDR2 FQGNSA.

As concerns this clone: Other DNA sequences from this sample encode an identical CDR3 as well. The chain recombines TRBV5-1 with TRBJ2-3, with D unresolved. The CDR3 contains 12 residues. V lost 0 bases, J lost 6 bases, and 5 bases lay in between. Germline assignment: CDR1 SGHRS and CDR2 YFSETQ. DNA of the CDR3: TGCGCCAGCAGCTTGGTCGGGGATACGCAGTATTTT. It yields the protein CASSLVGDTQYF. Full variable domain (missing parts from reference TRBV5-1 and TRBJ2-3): KAGVTQTPRYLIKTRGQQVTLSCSPISGHRSVSWYQQTPGQGLQFLFEYFSETQRNKGNFPGRFSGRQFSNSRSEMNVSTLELGDSALYLCASSLVGDTQYFGPGTRLTVL.

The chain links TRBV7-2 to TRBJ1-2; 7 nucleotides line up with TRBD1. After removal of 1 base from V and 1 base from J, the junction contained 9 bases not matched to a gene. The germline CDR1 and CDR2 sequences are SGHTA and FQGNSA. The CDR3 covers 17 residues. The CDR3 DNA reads TGTGCCAGCAGCTTAGGGAGTGGGACAGCTATTAACTATGGCTACACCTTC. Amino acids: CASSLGSGTAINYGYTF.

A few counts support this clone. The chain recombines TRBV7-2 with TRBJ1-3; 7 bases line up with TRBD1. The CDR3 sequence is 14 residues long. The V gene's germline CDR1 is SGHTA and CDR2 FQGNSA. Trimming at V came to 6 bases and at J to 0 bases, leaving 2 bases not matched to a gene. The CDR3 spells CASRTGASGNTIYF. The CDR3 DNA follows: TGTGCCAGCAGAACAGGGGCCTCTGGAAACACCATATATTTT.

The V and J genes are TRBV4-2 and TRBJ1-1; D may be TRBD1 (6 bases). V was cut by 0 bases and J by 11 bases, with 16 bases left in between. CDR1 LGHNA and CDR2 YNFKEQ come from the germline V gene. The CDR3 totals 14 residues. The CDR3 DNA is TGTGCCAGCAGCCAAGAACGCCAGGGGCCTTCCGCTTTCTTT. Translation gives CASSQERQGPSAFF.